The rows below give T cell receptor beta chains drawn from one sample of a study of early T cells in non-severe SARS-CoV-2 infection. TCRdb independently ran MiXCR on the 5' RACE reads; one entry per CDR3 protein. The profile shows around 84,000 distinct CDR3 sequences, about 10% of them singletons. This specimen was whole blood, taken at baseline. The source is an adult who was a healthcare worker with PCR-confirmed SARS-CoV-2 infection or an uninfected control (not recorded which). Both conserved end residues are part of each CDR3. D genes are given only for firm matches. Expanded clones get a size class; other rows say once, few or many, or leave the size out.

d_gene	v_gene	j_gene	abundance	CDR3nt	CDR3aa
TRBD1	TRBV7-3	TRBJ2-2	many	TGTGCCAGCAGCTTAGCCCAGGGGGCCGGGGAGCTGTTTTTT	CASSLAQGAGELFF
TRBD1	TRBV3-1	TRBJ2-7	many	TGTGCCAGCAGCCCCTCGGACAGGTCCTACGAGCAGTACTTC	CASSPSDRSYEQYF
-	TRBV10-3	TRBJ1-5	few	TGTGCCATCGGGTCGGATAGCAATCAGCCCCAGCATTTT	CAIGSDSNQPQHF
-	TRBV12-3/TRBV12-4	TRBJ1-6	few	TGTGCCAGCAGTTTGTTATACTCACCCCTCCACTTT	CASSLLYSPLHF
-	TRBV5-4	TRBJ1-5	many	TGTGCCAGCAGCTTGCAAGGGCCCAATCAGCCCCAGCATTTT	CASSLQGPNQPQHF
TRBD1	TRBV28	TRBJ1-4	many	TGTGCCAGCAGTCTAGAAGGGACAGGGACCTCTGCAACTAATGAAAAACTGTTTTTT	CASSLEGTGTSATNEKLFF
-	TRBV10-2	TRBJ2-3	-	TGCGCCAGCAGTGACCCTAGACTAGACCTGCCCTCAGATACGCAGTATTTT	CASSDPRLDLPSDTQYF
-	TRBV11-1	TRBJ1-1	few	TGTGCCAGCAGCCCCCAGAGAGCCATGAACACTGAAGCTTTCTTT	CASSPQRAMNTEAFF
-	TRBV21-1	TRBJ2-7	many	TGTGCCAGCAGCGTCCGACAGGGGGCCTACGAGCAGTACTTC	CASSVRQGAYEQYF
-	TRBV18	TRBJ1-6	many	TGTGCCAGCTCAGTAACCGGGACTTCGTGGGATTCACCCCTCCACTTT	CASSVTGTSWDSPLHF
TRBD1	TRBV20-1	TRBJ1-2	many	TGCAGTGCTAGAGGACAGGGGCGAGGCTACACCTTC	CSARGQGRGYTF
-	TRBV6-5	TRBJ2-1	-	TGTGCCAGCAGCCGAGGGGCAGCCTACAATGAGCAGTTCTTC	CASSRGAAYNEQFF
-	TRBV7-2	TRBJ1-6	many	TGTGCCAGCAGCTTAACGGTCGGGGTGTCACCCCTCCACTTT	CASSLTVGVSPLHF
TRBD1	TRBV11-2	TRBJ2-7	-	TGTGCCAGCAGCACGGGACAGGGACGAACCTACGAGCAGTACTTC	CASSTGQGRTYEQYF
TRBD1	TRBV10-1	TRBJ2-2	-	TGCGCCAGCAGTGAGATGGACAGGGTTGACGGGGAGCTGTTTTTT	CASSEMDRVDGELFF
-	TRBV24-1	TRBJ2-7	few	TGTGCCACCAGTGACTCGACAGTAAATTACGAGCAGTACTTC	CATSDSTVNYEQYF
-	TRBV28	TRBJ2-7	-	TGTGCCAGCAGTGGCGATATGGGGTCAACCTACGAGCAGTACTTC	CASSGDMGSTYEQYF
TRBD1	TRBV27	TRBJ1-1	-	TGTGCCAGCAGCTTCACAGGGGCCACTGAAGCTTTCTTT	CASSFTGATEAFF
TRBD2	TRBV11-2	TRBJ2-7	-	TGTGCCAGCAGCTTAGATAGCGGGATAACATCCTACTACGAGCAGTACTTC	CASSLDSGITSYYEQYF
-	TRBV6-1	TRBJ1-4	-	TGTGCCAGCAGTAGACAGACCGGTGAAAAACTGTTTTTT	CASSRQTGEKLFF
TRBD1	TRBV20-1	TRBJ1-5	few	TGCAGCACCCGAAAGGGGGCGCGTGAACAGCCCCAGCATTTT	CSTRKGAREQPQHF
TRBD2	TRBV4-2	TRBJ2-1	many	TGTGCCAGCAGCCAAGATGGACTAGCGGGGTCAAATGAGCAGTTCTTC	CASSQDGLAGSNEQFF
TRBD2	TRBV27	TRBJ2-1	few	TGTGCCAGCAGTTTAGTGCGGGGGGCTGAGCAGTTCTTC	CASSLVRGAEQFF
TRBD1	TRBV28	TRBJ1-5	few	TGTGCCAGCAAGACAGGGGGCACTCAGCCCCAGCATTTT	CASKTGGTQPQHF
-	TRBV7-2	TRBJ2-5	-	TGTGCCAGCAGCTTATACGGGAGTCGGGAGACCCAGTACTTC	CASSLYGSRETQYF
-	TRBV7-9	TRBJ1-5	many	TGTGCCAGCAGCACGGGGGGGCAGCCCCAGCATTTT	CASSTGGQPQHF
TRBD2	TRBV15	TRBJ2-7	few	TGTGCCACCAGCACAAGGACTAGCGGGAGCGAGCAGTACTTC	CATSTRTSGSEQYF
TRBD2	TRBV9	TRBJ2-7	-	TGTGCCAGCAGCGTAGGGGCTAGCGGTCGATACGAGCAGTACTTC	CASSVGASGRYEQYF
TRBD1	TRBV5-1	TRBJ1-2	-	TGCGCCAGCAGCTCTGACAGGGTGAGCTATGGCTACACCTTC	CASSSDRVSYGYTF
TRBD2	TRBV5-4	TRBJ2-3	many	TGTGCCAGCAGCTTGCGGACTAGCGGGAGAACAGATACGCAGTATTTT	CASSLRTSGRTDTQYF
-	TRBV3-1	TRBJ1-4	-	TGTGCCAGCAGCCAATTGAGGGAAAAACTGTTTTTT	CASSQLREKLFF
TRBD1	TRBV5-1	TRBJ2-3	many	TGCGCCAGCGATCCTGGGGACAGGCCACGTCGCACAGATACGCAGTATTTT	CASDPGDRPRRTDTQYF
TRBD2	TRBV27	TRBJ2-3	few	TGTGCCAGCAGTTTAGGGACTAGCCAGGGAGATACGCAGTATTTT	CASSLGTSQGDTQYF
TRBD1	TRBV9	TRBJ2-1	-	TGTGCCAGCAGTTTGGACAGGGGAGCTAATGAGCAGTTCTTC	CASSLDRGANEQFF
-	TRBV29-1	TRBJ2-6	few	TGCAGCGTTCTTAAAGGGCAAGGCCTCTCTGGGGCCAACGTCCTGACTTTC	CSVLKGQGLSGANVLTF
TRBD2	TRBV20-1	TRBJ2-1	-	TGCAGTGCTAGAGGGGGGGCCGGACTAGCGGACTACAATGAGCAGTTCTTC	CSARGGAGLADYNEQFF
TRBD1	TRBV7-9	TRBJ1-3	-	TGTGCCAGCAGCTTGTTGCCGGGACAGAGCTCTGGAAACACCATATATTTT	CASSLLPGQSSGNTIYF
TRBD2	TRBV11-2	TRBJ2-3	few	TGTGCCAGCAGCTTGAGGGGAGGGACGTATAGCACAACAGATACGCAGTATTTT	CASSLRGGTYSTTDTQYF
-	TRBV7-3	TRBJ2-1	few	TGTGCCAGCAGCTTAATGGAGCGAAGTGAGCAGTTCTTC	CASSLMERSEQFF
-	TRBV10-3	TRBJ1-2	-	TGTGCCATCAGTGAGTCAATAGATTCCTATGGCTACACCTTC	CAISESIDSYGYTF
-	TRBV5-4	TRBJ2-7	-	TGTGCCAGCAGCTTGGAGCGACAGGCCTACGAGCAGTACTTC	CASSLERQAYEQYF
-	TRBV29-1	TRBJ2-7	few	TGCAGCGTTGCCCCAGGAGCCTACGAGCAGTACTTC	CSVAPGAYEQYF